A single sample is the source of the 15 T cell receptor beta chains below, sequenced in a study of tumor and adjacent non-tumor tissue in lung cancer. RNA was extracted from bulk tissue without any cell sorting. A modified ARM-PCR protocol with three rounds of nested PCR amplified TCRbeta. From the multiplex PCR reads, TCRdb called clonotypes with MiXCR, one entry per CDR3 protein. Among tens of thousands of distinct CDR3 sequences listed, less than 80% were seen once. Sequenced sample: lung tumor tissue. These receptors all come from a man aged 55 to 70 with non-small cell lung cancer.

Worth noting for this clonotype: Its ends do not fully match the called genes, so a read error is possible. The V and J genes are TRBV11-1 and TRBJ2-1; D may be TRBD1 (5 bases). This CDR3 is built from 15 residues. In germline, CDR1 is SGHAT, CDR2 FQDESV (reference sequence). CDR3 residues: CAISLDQGSYNERFF. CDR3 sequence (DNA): TGTGCCATCAGCTTAGACCAGGGCTCCTACAATGAGCGGTTCTTC.

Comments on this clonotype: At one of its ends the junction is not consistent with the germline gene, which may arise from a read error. CDR3 in DNA: TGTGCCAGCAGAACAGGAGATTCTGGGGCAAACGTTCTGACTTTC. Protein: CASRTGDSGANVLTF. V is TRBV12-3 or TRBV12-4 and J is TRBJ2-6, with D tentatively TRBD1 (5 bases). The CDR3 loop spans 15 amino acids.

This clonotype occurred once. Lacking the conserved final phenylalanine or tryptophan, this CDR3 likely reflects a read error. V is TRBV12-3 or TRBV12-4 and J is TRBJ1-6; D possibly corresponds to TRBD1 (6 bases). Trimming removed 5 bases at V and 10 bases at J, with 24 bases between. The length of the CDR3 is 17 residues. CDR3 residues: CASSRYGQTAYGSPLHY. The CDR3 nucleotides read TGTGCCAGCAGTCGTTACGGACAGACCGCCTATGGGTCACCCCTCCACTAT.

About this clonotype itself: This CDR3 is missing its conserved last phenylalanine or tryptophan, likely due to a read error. For the CDR3, the DNA is TGCAGCGTTGAAGAAGGGGGAGAGACCCAGTACATC. Translated, it gives CSVEEGGETQYI. The chain couples TRBV29-1 to TRBJ2-5; TRBD1 is a possible D gene (6 bases). From germline, CDR1 is SQVTM and CDR2 ANQGSEA. The length of the CDR3 is 12 residues. V shed 0 bases and J shed 4 bases, with 6 bases lying between them.

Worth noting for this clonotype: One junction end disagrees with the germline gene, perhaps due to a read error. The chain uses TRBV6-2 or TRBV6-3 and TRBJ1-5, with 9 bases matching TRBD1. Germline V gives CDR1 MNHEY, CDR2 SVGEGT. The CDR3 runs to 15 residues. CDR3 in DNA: TGTGTCAGCAGAACAGGGGGCGCGGGCAATCAGCCACAGCATTTT. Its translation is CVSRTGGAGNQPQHF.

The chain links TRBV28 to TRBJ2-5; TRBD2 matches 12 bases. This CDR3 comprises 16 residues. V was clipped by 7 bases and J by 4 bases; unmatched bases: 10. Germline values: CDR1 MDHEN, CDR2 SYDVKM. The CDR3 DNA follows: TGTGCCAGCAATCACGGACTAGCGGGACGAGGAGAGACCCAGTACTTC. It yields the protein CASNHGLAGRGETQYF.

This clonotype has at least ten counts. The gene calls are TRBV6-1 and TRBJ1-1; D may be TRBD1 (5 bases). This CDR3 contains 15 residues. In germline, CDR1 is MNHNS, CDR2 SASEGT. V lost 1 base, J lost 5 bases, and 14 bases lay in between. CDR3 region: CASSEGGGLGTEAFF. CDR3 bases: TGTGCCAGCAGTGAAGGTGGGGGTCTTGGTACTGAAGCTTTCTTT.

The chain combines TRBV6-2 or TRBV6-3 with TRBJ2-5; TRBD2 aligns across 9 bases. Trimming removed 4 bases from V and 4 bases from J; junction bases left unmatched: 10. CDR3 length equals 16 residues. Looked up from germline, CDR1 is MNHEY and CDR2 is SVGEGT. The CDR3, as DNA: TGTGCCAGCAGTTCCATGGGCGGGAGGGGATTAGAGACCCAGTACTTC. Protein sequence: CASSSMGGRGLETQYF.

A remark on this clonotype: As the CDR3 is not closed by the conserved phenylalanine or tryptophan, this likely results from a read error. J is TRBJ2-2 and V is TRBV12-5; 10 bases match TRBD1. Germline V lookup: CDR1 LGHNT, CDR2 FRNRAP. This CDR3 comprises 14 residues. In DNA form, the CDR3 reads TGCGCTAGTGGTTTGGGGACAGGGGTCGGGGAGCTGTTTCTT. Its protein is CASGLGTGVGELFL.

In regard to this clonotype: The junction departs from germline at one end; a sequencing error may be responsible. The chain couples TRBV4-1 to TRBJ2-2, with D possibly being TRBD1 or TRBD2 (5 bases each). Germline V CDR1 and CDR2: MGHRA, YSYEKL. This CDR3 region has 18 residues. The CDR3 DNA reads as TGCGCCAGCAGCCAGGCCTACTTAAAGGGACGGAACACCGGGGAGCCGTTTTTT. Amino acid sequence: CASSQAYLKGRNTGEPFF.

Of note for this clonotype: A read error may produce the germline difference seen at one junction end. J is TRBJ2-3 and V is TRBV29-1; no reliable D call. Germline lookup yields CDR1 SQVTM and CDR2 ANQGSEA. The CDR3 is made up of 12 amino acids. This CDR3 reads CSVDGPGDTQYF. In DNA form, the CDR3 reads TGCAGTGTTGACGGGCCCGGGGATACGCAGTATTTT.

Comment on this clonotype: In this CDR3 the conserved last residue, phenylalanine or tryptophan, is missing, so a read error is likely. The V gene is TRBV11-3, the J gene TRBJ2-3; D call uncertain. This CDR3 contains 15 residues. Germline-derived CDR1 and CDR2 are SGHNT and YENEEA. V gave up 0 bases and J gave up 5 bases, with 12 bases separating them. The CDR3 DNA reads TGTGCCAGCAGCTTAGATCCCGCCGGTAAAGATACGCAGTATGTC. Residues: CASSLDPAGKDTQYV.

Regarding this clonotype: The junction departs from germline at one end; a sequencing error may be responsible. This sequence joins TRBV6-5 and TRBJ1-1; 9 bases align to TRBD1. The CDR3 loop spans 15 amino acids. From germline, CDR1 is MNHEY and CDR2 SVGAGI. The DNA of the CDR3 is TGTGCCAGCAGTTCTTTACAGGGGGCTTCCACTGAAGCTTACTTT. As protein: CASSSLQGASTEAYF.

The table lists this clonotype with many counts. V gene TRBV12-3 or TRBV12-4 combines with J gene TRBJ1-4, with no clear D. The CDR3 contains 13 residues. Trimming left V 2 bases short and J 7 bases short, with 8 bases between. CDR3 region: CASSLFSPEKLFF. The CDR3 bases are TGTGCCAGCAGTTTATTCTCTCCTGAAAAACTGTTTTTT.

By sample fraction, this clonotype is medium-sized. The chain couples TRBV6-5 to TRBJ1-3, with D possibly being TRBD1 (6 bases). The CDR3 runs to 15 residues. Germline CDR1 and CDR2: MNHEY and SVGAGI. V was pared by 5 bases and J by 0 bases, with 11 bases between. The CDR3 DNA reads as TGTGCCAGCAGTACCTGGACAGTCTCTGGAAACACCATATATTTT. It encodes CASSTWTVSGNTIYF.